The T cell receptor (beta chain) described here comes from a study of identical twins. Study results and caveats: Sequences that were beta out-of-frame showed weaker excess twin sharing.

One entry per CDR3 protein results from TCRdb running MiXCR on the 5' RACE reads. Here the sample spans hundreds of thousands of distinct CDR3 sequences, 21% being singletons. Germline-derived CDR1 and CDR2 are DFQATT and SNEGSKA (reference sequence). The CDR3 has 14 residues. This clonotype has just a few counts. Its antigen remains unknown. An end of the junction does not agree with germline; a read error may underlie this. This sample also appeared in a second study, on T cells expressing NK-cell markers. Per that paper: The TCR beta repertoires originated in sorted CD3+CD56+NKG2C+, CD3+CD56+NKG2C- and CD3+CD56-NKG2C+ T cells. Of CD8+ T cells, about 1.0-8% belonged to dominant NKG2C+ clonotypes in more than five donors.

This TCR came from a woman between 18 and 29 years old in good health. Sequenced input: PBMCs. The chain is built from TRBV20-1 and TRBJ2-2; TRBD1 matches 8 bases. This CDR3 reads CSARTGKNSGELFF. The CDR3 coding sequence is TGCAGTGCTCGGACAGGGAAGAACAGCGGGGAGCTGTTTTTT.